A selection of T cell receptor beta chains follows, all from one sample in a study of long-term antiretroviral therapy in people with HIV. Sequenced by immunoSEQ multiplex PCR; TCRdb stores in-frame clones only, minus some. The sample carries fewer than 20,000 clones, approximately 90% recorded once. Material: unsorted PBMCs, obtained 4.2 years after starting antiretroviral therapy. These receptors were obtained from a man aged 50-60 years with HIV. Each CDR3 is given with its conserved first and last residue. Fields, in order: V gene, clone size, J gene, D gene, CDR3 protein, CDR3 DNA. D genes are given only for firm matches. Only some rows state a clone size, as once, few, many or a class for expanded clones.

V gene: TRBV6-1
clone size: .
J gene: TRBJ2-1
D gene: .
CDR3 protein: CASSELRAVGTQFF
CDR3 DNA: TGTGCCAGCAGTGAACTTCGGGCAGTGGGTACGCAGTTCTTC

V gene: TRBV11-2
clone size: .
J gene: TRBJ1-2
D gene: .
CDR3 protein: CASSLAGEMVHGYTF
CDR3 DNA: TGTGCCAGCAGCTTAGCCGGGGAAATGGTCCATGGCTACACCTTC

V gene: TRBV2
clone size: .
J gene: TRBJ1-2
D gene: TRBD1
CDR3 protein: CATTGGFYGYTF
CDR3 DNA: TGTGCCACCACAGGGGGTTTTTATGGCTACACCTTC

V gene: TRBV5-1
clone size: .
J gene: TRBJ2-1
D gene: TRBD2
CDR3 protein: CASSSVRGGGADEQFF
CDR3 DNA: TGCGCCAGCAGCTCCGTTAGGGGCGGGGGGGCGGATGAGCAGTTCTTC

V gene: TRBV7-3
clone size: .
J gene: TRBJ2-3
D gene: TRBD2
CDR3 protein: CASSLVGGGASADTQYF
CDR3 DNA: TGTGCCAGCAGCCTAGTGGGCGGGGGGGCGTCGGCAGATACGCAGTATTTT

V gene: TRBV12-5
clone size: .
J gene: TRBJ2-7
D gene: TRBD1
CDR3 protein: CASAVDRHHEQYF
CDR3 DNA: TGTGCTAGTGCCGTGGACAGGCACCACGAGCAGTACTTC

V gene: TRBV5-5
clone size: .
J gene: TRBJ2-3
D gene: .
CDR3 protein: CASSLEGARLGDTQYF
CDR3 DNA: TGTGCCAGCAGCTTGGAGGGCGCGAGGTTGGGAGATACGCAGTATTTT

V gene: TRBV7-3
clone size: .
J gene: TRBJ2-3
D gene: TRBD2
CDR3 protein: CASSSLSGGGTDTQYF
CDR3 DNA: TGTGCCAGCAGCTCCCTAAGCGGGGGCGGCACAGATACGCAGTATTTT

V gene: TRBV2
clone size: once
J gene: TRBJ2-3
D gene: .
CDR3 protein: CASSVRGGTQYF
CDR3 DNA: TGTGCCAGCAGTGTGCGGGGTGGTACGCAGTATTTT

V gene: TRBV27
clone size: .
J gene: TRBJ2-2
D gene: TRBD2
CDR3 protein: CASSWSSGFTGELFF
CDR3 DNA: TGTGCCAGCAGTTGGTCTAGCGGGTTCACCGGGGAGCTGTTTTTT

V gene: TRBV11-2
clone size: .
J gene: TRBJ1-6
D gene: TRBD1
CDR3 protein: CASSLGTGVSPLHF
CDR3 DNA: TGTGCCAGCAGCTTGGGGACAGGGGTCTCACCCCTCCACTTT

V gene: TRBV10-3
clone size: .
J gene: TRBJ1-3
D gene: .
CDR3 protein: CAISDRPINGNTIYF
CDR3 DNA: TGTGCCATCAGTGATCGCCCAATTAATGGAAACACCATATATTTT

V gene: TRBV18
clone size: .
J gene: TRBJ2-4
D gene: .
CDR3 protein: CASSPGLRDNLNIQYF
CDR3 DNA: TGTGCCAGCTCACCTGGCCTGAGGGACAACCTAAACATTCAGTACTTC

V gene: TRBV4-3
clone size: .
J gene: TRBJ2-5
D gene: .
CDR3 protein: CASSQISGQLQETQYF
CDR3 DNA: TGCGCCAGCAGCCAAATCAGCGGCCAGCTCCAAGAGACCCAGTACTTC

V gene: TRBV20-1
clone size: once
J gene: TRBJ1-2
D gene: .
CDR3 protein: CSFNTNYGYTF
CDR3 DNA: TGCAGCTTTAACACTAACTATGGCTACACCTTC

V gene: TRBV7-8
clone size: .
J gene: TRBJ2-3
D gene: .
CDR3 protein: CASSLESNTDTQYF
CDR3 DNA: TGTGCCAGCAGCTTAGAATCCAACACAGATACGCAGTATTTT

V gene: TRBV5-1
clone size: .
J gene: TRBJ1-6
D gene: .
CDR3 protein: CASSLEGQDNSPLHF
CDR3 DNA: TGCGCCAGCAGCTTGGAAGGCCAGGATAATTCACCCCTCCACTTT

V gene: TRBV7-3
clone size: .
J gene: TRBJ2-3
D gene: TRBD2
CDR3 protein: CASSYGGGSTDTQYF
CDR3 DNA: TGTGCCAGCAGCTATGGCGGGGGAAGCACAGATACGCAGTATTTT

V gene: TRBV11-2
clone size: .
J gene: TRBJ2-7
D gene: .
CDR3 protein: CASSLEGAMYEQYF
CDR3 DNA: TGTGCCAGCAGCTTAGAGGGGGCGATGTACGAGCAGTACTTC

V gene: TRBV6-5
clone size: .
J gene: TRBJ1-6
D gene: .
CDR3 protein: CASSYNENSPLHF
CDR3 DNA: TGTGCCAGCAGTTACAACGAGAATTCACCCCTCCACTTT

V gene: TRBV4-3
clone size: .
J gene: TRBJ2-2
D gene: .
CDR3 protein: CASSQDSTNTGELFF
CDR3 DNA: TGCGCCAGCAGCCAAGATAGTACGAACACCGGGGAGCTGTTTTTT

V gene: TRBV6-5
clone size: .
J gene: TRBJ1-4
D gene: .
CDR3 protein: CASSYGQGGEKLFF
CDR3 DNA: TGTGCCAGCAGTTACGGGCAGGGTGGGGAAAAACTGTTTTTT

V gene: TRBV30
clone size: .
J gene: TRBJ2-7
D gene: TRBD1
CDR3 protein: CAWSVTQTGDGGREQYF
CDR3 DNA: TGTGCCTGGAGTGTAACGCAGACAGGGGATGGGGGGAGGGAGCAGTACTTC

V gene: TRBV19
clone size: few
J gene: TRBJ2-1
D gene: .
CDR3 protein: CASSRDLYNEQFF
CDR3 DNA: TGTGCCAGTAGTAGGGATCTCTACAATGAGCAGTTCTTC

V gene: TRBV2
clone size: .
J gene: TRBJ2-7
D gene: .
CDR3 protein: CASRINSYEQYF
CDR3 DNA: TGTGCCAGCAGGATAAACTCCTACGAGCAGTACTTC

V gene: TRBV28
clone size: once
J gene: TRBJ1-2
D gene: .
CDR3 protein: CASSPDTSESYGYTF
CDR3 DNA: TGTGCCAGCAGTCCTGACACCTCGGAGAGCTATGGCTACACCTTC

V gene: TRBV19
clone size: .
J gene: TRBJ2-3
D gene: TRBD1
CDR3 protein: CASRKQGKPDTQYF
CDR3 DNA: TGTGCCAGTAGAAAACAGGGGAAGCCAGATACGCAGTATTTT

V gene: TRBV19
clone size: .
J gene: TRBJ1-5
D gene: TRBD1
CDR3 protein: CASTGTGVSNQPQHF
CDR3 DNA: TGTGCCAGTACCGGGACAGGGGTCAGCAATCAGCCCCAGCATTTT

V gene: TRBV6-5
clone size: .
J gene: TRBJ2-3
D gene: .
CDR3 protein: CASSYSPSTDTQYF
CDR3 DNA: TGTGCCAGCAGTTACTCACCCAGCACAGATACGCAGTATTTT

V gene: TRBV6-5
clone size: .
J gene: TRBJ1-6
D gene: .
CDR3 protein: CASSTDNSKSPLHF
CDR3 DNA: TGTGCCAGCAGTACAGACAATTCGAAATCACCCCTCCACTTT

V gene: TRBV4-1
clone size: .
J gene: TRBJ1-3
D gene: .
CDR3 protein: CASSQDVPKIRRNSGNTIYF
CDR3 DNA: TGCGCCAGCAGCCAAGATGTTCCCAAAATTCGACGGAACTCTGGAAACACCATATATTTT